Given below is one T cell receptor beta chain in context. Its specificity is unknown. This sample is part of a study of memory CD4+ T cells and cytomegalovirus serostatus. Across the whole study: Healthy Belgian adult donors included under ten CMV-positive and some 24 CMV-negative people. General study results and limits: A US-trained random forest predicted CMV serostatus with median AUC around 0.91.

Single viable CD3+CD4+CD8-CD45RO+ cells were sorted as the memory CD4+ T cells. The CDR3 loop spans 11 amino acids. Germline V gene lookup returns CDR1 MGHRA and CDR2 YSYEKL. V was clipped by 0 bases and J by 9 bases, with 3 bases between them. Per the authors' pipeline: Out-of-frame sequences were removed, leaving roughly 2,200,000 distinct TCRbeta sequences. This table comes from immunoSEQ multiplex PCR, and its TCRdb copy is limited to in-frame clones, with some not included. V and J calls and clone size come straight from that table; D and trimming were deduced from the DNA. The sample yields tens of thousands of clones, over 70% seen once.

The specimen sequenced was memory CD4+ T cells from blood. The rearrangement joins TRBV4-1 to TRBJ2-1, with D unclear. The sequence derives from an adult in good health and CMV-seronegative. CDR3 region: CASSQDVEQFF. The CDR3 nucleotides are TGCGCCAGCAGCCAAGATGTTGAGCAGTTCTTC.